This T cell receptor beta chain came from a study of T cell responses to AZD1222 COVID-19 vaccine. In regard to this clone: Germline is not matched at one junction end, which may reflect a read error.

Germline CDR1 and CDR2: GTSNPN and SVGIG (reference sequence). The length of the CDR3 is 11 residues. Here immunoSEQ multiplex PCR was the method, and the copy in TCRdb shows in-frame clones only, minus some. The table shows about 150,000 clones, with 92% occurring only once. Second-dose schedules of about 4 or about 12 weeks were combined. The sample consisted of peripheral blood, taken 28 days after the second AZD1222 dose. The rearrangement joins TRBV30 to TRBJ2-5; D could derive from TRBD1 or TRBD2 (5 bases each). This receptor was obtained from an adult who received the AZD1222 COVID-19 vaccine. CDR3 sequence: CAWSAGPNGDF. DNA for the CDR3: TGTGCCTGGAGTGCGGGGCCGAACGGGGACTTC.